This TCR beta chain was captured by sequencing in a study of human thymus T cells. Only in-frame clones appear in the TCRdb table, and some are missing; sequencing was by immunoSEQ multiplex PCR. The sample lists tens of thousands of clones, around 95% occurring once. Trimming took off 5 bases at V and 2 bases at J, with 18 bases between the two ends. Germline V gives CDR1 SGHRS, CDR2 YFSETQ. CDR3 length: 16 amino acids. About this clone itself: The target antigen is unknown.

Corrective cardiac surgery supplied the resected thymus tissue. Donors were healthy Finnish babies undergoing corrective operations for congenital heart defects. The study's findings and limits: It looked as if thymic and blood repertoires used V and J genes in a biased way. Overlap was high between thymic repertoires from unrelated individuals, as reported in related research.

The source is a girl under three years old with a congenital heart defect but otherwise immunologically healthy. Sequenced sample: thymus tissue. This chain connects TRBV5-1 to TRBJ2-3; either TRBD1 or TRBD2 may supply D (5 bases each). As DNA, the CDR3 is TGCGCCAGCAGGGGGACGGGCAGGGTGGTCACAGATACGCAGTATTTT. It specifies CASRGTGRVVTDTQYF. The whole variable domain, filled in from reference TRBV5-1 and TRBJ2-3, reads KAGVTQTPRYLIKTRGQQVTLSCSPISGHRSVSWYQQTPGQGLQFLFEYFSETQRNKGNFPGRFSGRQFSNSRSEMNVSTLELGDSALYLCASRGTGRVVTDTQYFGPGTRLTVL.